The 26 T cell receptor beta chains below all came from one sample that was sequenced in a study of blood T cell repertoires in COVID-19. Clones were sequenced by immunoSEQ multiplex PCR, and TCRdb holds only the in-frame ones, with some missing. Among about 110,000 clones, approximately 79% were seen once, and the ten largest hold approximately 16%. The source material was peripheral blood. Receptors originate from an elderly woman with active or convalescent COVID-19.

CDR3 nucleotides: TGTGCCAGCAGCCCTCCCGGTCGAGAGACCCAGTACTTC. This codes for CASSPPGRETQYF. The chain joins TRBV7-9 to TRBJ2-5; D gene ambiguous. This CDR3 region has 13 residues. Trimming cost V 5 bases and J 4 bases, with 11 bases left between them. Germline V gene lookup returns CDR1 SEHNR and CDR2 FQNEAQ (reference sequence).

This clone appeared a single time. The CDR3 nucleotides are TGTGCCAGCAGCGTAGGCCCCGCGGGGTCCGAAGCTTTCTTT. This encodes CASSVGPAGSEAFF. This rearrangement joins TRBV9 to TRBJ1-1, with D hard to call. This CDR3 spans 14 amino acids. CDR1 and CDR2 from the germline V gene are SGDLS and YYNGEE. V lost 0 bases and J 8 bases, leaving 14 bases between the germline ends.

This clone was seen only once. The chain combines TRBV7-2 with TRBJ2-7; 8 nucleotides line up with TRBD2. V lost 4 bases to trimming and J lost 2 bases; unmatched junction nucleotides: 7. The CDR3 spans 15 residues. Germline CDR1 reads SGHTA; CDR2 reads FQGNSA. In DNA form, the CDR3 reads TGTGCCAGCAGCTCCTCGACTAGCGCCGCCTACGAGCAGTACTTC. This encodes CASSSSTSAAYEQYF.

The rearrangement uses TRBV5-1 and TRBJ2-1; a possible D gene is TRBD2 (5 bases). Germline V CDR1 and CDR2: SGHRS, YFSETQ. The CDR3 loop spans 14 amino acids. V was trimmed by 7 bases and J by 4 bases, leaving 15 bases between them. CDR3 nucleotide sequence: TGCGCCAGCTCTTCTGGCGGGCTTTACAATGAGCAGTTCTTC. Protein product: CASSSGGLYNEQFF. Filled out from reference TRBV5-1 and TRBJ2-1, the complete variable domain reads KAGVTQTPRYLIKTRGQQVTLSCSPISGHRSVSWYQQTPGQGLQFLFEYFSETQRNKGNFPGRFSGRQFSNSRSEMNVSTLELGDSALYLCASSSGGLYNEQFFGPGTRLTVL.

This chain links TRBV11-3 with TRBJ2-7; 12 nucleotides line up with TRBD2. This CDR3 region has 17 residues. Germline V lookup: CDR1 SGHNT, CDR2 YENEEA. V shed 4 bases and J 3 bases; nucleotides not matched to a gene: 10. Written as DNA, the CDR3 is TGTGCCAGCAGCTCCCGACTAGCGGGAGTCCTTCGCTACGAGCAGTACTTC. Translated, it gives CASSSRLAGVLRYEQYF.

The chain is built from TRBV3-1 (or the pseudogene TRBV3-2) and TRBJ2-5; 9 bases match TRBD1. The CDR3 runs to 16 residues. Unmatched junction bases numbered 11, after V lost 4 bases and J lost 5 bases. In germline, CDR1 is LGHDT, CDR2 YNNKEL (reference sequence). The CDR3 loop reads CASSRNTWTGVETQYF. For the CDR3, the DNA is TGTGCCAGCAGCCGAAACACCTGGACAGGGGTGGAGACCCAGTACTTC.

The chain joins TRBV27 to TRBJ2-1; D is perhaps TRBD2 (5 bases). V lost 3 bases and J lost 10, with 16 bases in between. The CDR3 covers 14 residues. The germline CDR1 and CDR2 sequences are MNHEY and SMNVEV (reference sequence). DNA for the CDR3: TGTGCCAGCAGTTTGAGGGAGAGTTGGCGAGAGCAGTTCTTC. This translates into CASSLRESWREQFF.

The V and J genes are TRBV2 and TRBJ2-5, with 12 bases matching TRBD2. CDR3 length equals 16 residues. J lost 2 bases, V lost 5 bases, and 6 bases had no gene match. CDR1 and CDR2 (germline): SNHLY, FYNNEI. The CDR3 reads CASSYLAGGVQETQYF. CDR3 bases: TGTGCCAGCAGTTATCTAGCGGGAGGGGTACAAGAGACCCAGTACTTC.

The chain recombines TRBV6-1 with TRBJ2-2, with 8 bases that match TRBD2. The CDR3 is 16 amino acids. Looked up from germline, CDR1 is MNHNS and CDR2 is SASEGT. J lost 1 base, V lost 2 bases, and 3 bases had no gene match. Here the CDR3 DNA reads TGTGCCAGCAGTGAAATGGCGGGAGGGAACACCGGGGAGCTGTTTTTT. It translates to CASSEMAGGNTGELFF.

CDR3 in amino acids: CAISASRNPNTGELFF. Written as DNA, the CDR3 is TGTGCCATCAGTGCGAGTCGAAACCCGAACACCGGGGAGCTGTTTTTT. This chain links TRBV10-3 with TRBJ2-2; D gene unclear. Looked up from germline, CDR1 is ENHRY and CDR2 is SYGVKD. The CDR3 covers 16 residues. V dropped 4 bases and J dropped 0 bases, with 12 bases sitting between them.

The chain joins TRBV4-3 to TRBJ1-6, with 9 bases fitting TRBD1. This CDR3 region has 19 residues. The germline CDR1 and CDR2 sequences are LGHNA and YSLEER. With V trimmed by 2 bases and J by 0 bases, 8 bases remained unmatched. The CDR3 coding sequence is TGCGCCAGCAGCCAATACAGGGGGCTCAGGAGCTCCTATAATTCACCCCTCCACTTT. Translation gives CASSQYRGLRSSYNSPLHF.

The chain couples TRBV7-9 to TRBJ1-3, with D unresolved. Germline V gene data show CDR1 as SEHNR and CDR2 as FQNEAQ (reference sequence). CDR3 length equals 14 residues. V dropped 0 bases and J dropped 4 bases, with 7 bases sitting between them. The CDR3: CASSLAAGGNTIYF. Here the CDR3 DNA reads TGTGCCAGCAGCTTAGCAGCGGGCGGAAACACCATATATTTT.

This chain links TRBV11-2 with TRBJ2-4; 7 nucleotides line up with TRBD1. CDR1 SGHAT and CDR2 FQNNGV come from the germline V gene. Trimming took 2 bases from V and 6 from J; bases not matched to a gene: 4. The CDR3 extends over 14 amino acids. CDR3 nucleotide sequence: TGTGCCAGCAGCTTACAGGGGGTGGGAAACATTCAGTACTTC. This encodes CASSLQGVGNIQYF.

The chain recombines TRBV19 with TRBJ1-2; D not certain. The V gene lost 5 bases and the J gene lost 8 bases, with 12 bases spanning the gap. The CDR3 sequence is 12 residues long. The germline V gene encodes CDR1 LNHDA and CDR2 SQIVND (reference sequence). As DNA, the CDR3 is TGTGCCAGTAGTTATAAATCTTCCGGCTACACCTTC. This gives the protein CASSYKSSGYTF.

The genes are TRBV7-2 and TRBJ2-3, with 10 positions matching TRBD1. CDR1 and CDR2 from the germline V gene are SGHTA and FQGNSA. The CDR3 runs 15 residues. J gave up 5 bases and V 5 bases, and 7 bases lay outside the gene matches. The CDR3 DNA follows: TGTGCCAGCAGCCCCAGGACAGGGGGGATAGATACGCAGTATTTT. It encodes CASSPRTGGIDTQYF.

This sequence joins TRBV4-2 and TRBJ2-1; D is possibly TRBD1 (6 bases). The CDR3 extends over 15 amino acids. V was shortened by 3 bases and J by 5 bases, with 14 bases between the two germline ends. Germline V gives CDR1 LGHNA, CDR2 YNFKEQ. The DNA of the CDR3 is TGTGCCAGCAGCCACGCAATTGGACAGAACAATGAGCAGTTCTTC. This translates into CASSHAIGQNNEQFF.

This chain joins TRBV5-1 and TRBJ2-2, with a possible D match to TRBD1 (6 bases). The CDR3 contains 15 residues. Germline CDR1 SGHRS, CDR2 YFSETQ. V was clipped by 1 base and J by 2 bases, with 9 bases between them. CDR3 region: CASSLRGQNTGELFF. DNA of the CDR3: TGCGCCAGCAGCTTGAGGGGACAAAACACCGGGGAGCTGTTTTTT.

This clone was seen only once. The J gene is TRBJ1-6, the V gene TRBV5-1, with 10 bases matching TRBD1. This CDR3 is built from 14 residues. The V segment lost 5 bases and the J segment 10 bases; nucleotides outside the gene matches: 6. Germline V gene lookup returns CDR1 SGHRS and CDR2 YFSETQ. The CDR3 spells CASSTGTGDSPLHF. CDR3 coding DNA: TGCGCCAGCAGTACCGGGACAGGGGACTCACCCCTCCACTTT. The whole variable domain, remainder taken from reference TRBV5-1 and TRBJ1-6, is KAGVTQTPRYLIKTRGQQVTLSCSPISGHRSVSWYQQTPGQGLQFLFEYFSETQRNKGNFPGRFSGRQFSNSRSEMNVSTLELGDSALYLCASSTGTGDSPLHFGNGTRLTVT.

The V and J genes are TRBV7-8 and TRBJ2-5; D not resolved. There are 12 residues in the CDR3. Germline loops: CDR1 SGHVS, CDR2 FQNEAQ. Trimming took 8 bases from V and 4 from J, leaving 11 bases between them. In DNA form, the CDR3 reads TGTGCCAGCGGGCGAGCCGGAGAGACCCAGTACTTC. Its protein is CASGRAGETQYF.

The V and J genes are TRBV11-2 and TRBJ2-7, with 8 bases that match TRBD2. The trim removed 3 bases at V and 6 bases at J, leaving 13 bases unmatched. The CDR3 loop spans 16 amino acids. Germline assignment: CDR1 SGHAT and CDR2 FQNNGV. This CDR3 is CASSLPLTGRGGEQYF. CDR3 in DNA: TGTGCCAGCAGCTTGCCCCTAACGGGACGGGGGGGCGAGCAGTACTTC.

The chain uses TRBV24-1 and TRBJ2-1; tentatively, D is TRBD1 (5 bases). The CDR3 has 13 amino acids. V lost 5 bases, J lost 5 bases, and 9 bases lay in between. Germline CDR1 reads KGHDR; CDR2 reads SFDVKD. This chain's CDR3 is CATSVPGHNEQFF. The CDR3 DNA reads TGTGCCACCAGTGTCCCAGGGCACAATGAGCAGTTCTTC.

The chain employs TRBV7-2 and TRBJ1-2, with D hard to call. The CDR3 runs 17 residues. In germline, CDR1 is SGHTA, CDR2 FQGNSA. V was shortened by 5 bases and J by 6 bases, with 25 bases between the two germline ends. The CDR3 here is CASSPTVRTRESDGYTF. The CDR3 region has the DNA TGTGCCAGCAGCCCTACCGTCCGGACTCGGGAATCAGATGGCTACACCTTC.

The rearrangement joins TRBV25-1 to TRBJ2-2; tentatively, D is TRBD2 (5 bases). The germline CDR1 and CDR2 sequences are MGHDK and SYGVNS. The length of the CDR3 is 16 residues. V was pared by 1 base and J by 3 bases, with 12 bases between. In DNA form, the CDR3 reads TGTGCCAGCAGTGAATTTGAGGGCCTGGACACCGGGGAGCTGTTTTTT. It translates to CASSEFEGLDTGELFF.

The chain joins TRBV7-9 to TRBJ2-2, with a tentative D call TRBD1 (6 bases). The CDR3 spans 15 residues. Trimming stripped 5 bases from V and 6 bases from J, with 16 bases between. Per germline, CDR1 SEHNR and CDR2 FQNEAQ (reference sequence). The CDR3 region is CASSIGQLRAGELFF. The CDR3 DNA reads as TGTGCCAGCAGCATCGGACAGTTAAGGGCCGGGGAGCTGTTTTTT.

This sequence joins TRBV29-1 and TRBJ2-1, with D possibly matching TRBD1 (6 bases). Germline V gene lookup returns CDR1 SQVTM and CDR2 ANQGSEA. Trimming shortened V by 4 bases and J by 7 bases, and 11 bases separated the two germline ends. CDR3 length: 12 amino acids. CDR3 nucleotides: TGCAGCGTTGGGGGGCAGGGTAATGAGCAGTTCTTC. Residues: CSVGGQGNEQFF.

This chain uses TRBV5-1 with TRBJ1-2; TRBD1 is a possible D gene (6 bases). Germline CDR1 SGHRS, CDR2 YFSETQ. V lost 4 bases to trimming and J lost 8 bases, with 18 bases between them. The CDR3 sequence is 14 residues long. CDR3 region: CASSLYPGARGYTF. In DNA form, the CDR3 reads TGCGCCAGCAGCCTCTACCCAGGGGCCAGGGGCTACACCTTC.